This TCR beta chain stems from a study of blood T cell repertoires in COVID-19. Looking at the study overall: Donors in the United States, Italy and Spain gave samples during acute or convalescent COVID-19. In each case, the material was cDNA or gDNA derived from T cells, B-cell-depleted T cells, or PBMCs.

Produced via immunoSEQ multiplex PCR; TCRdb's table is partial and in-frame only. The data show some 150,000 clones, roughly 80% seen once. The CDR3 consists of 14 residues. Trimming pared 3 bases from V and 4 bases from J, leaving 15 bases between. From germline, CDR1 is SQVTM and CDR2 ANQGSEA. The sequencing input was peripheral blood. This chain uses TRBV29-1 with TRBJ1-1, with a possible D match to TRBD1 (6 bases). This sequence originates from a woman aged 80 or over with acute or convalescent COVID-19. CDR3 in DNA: TGCAGCGTTGATGGTGGGGGCGCGGGCACTGAAGCTTTCTTT. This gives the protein CSVDGGGAGTEAFF.